The TCR beta chain under discussion was sequenced for a study of T cells in Graves' hyperthyroidism and ophthalmopathy. Germline CDR1 and CDR2: MNHEY and SVGEGT. The CDR3 runs 18 residues. The germline V and J ends were trimmed by 4 bases and 1 base, with 20 bases remaining between them. Researchers amplified the TCR beta CDR3 regions from RNA transcripts. RT-PCR in the first round (using the HTBI primer set) targeted the TCR CDR3. TCRdb re-called the multiplex PCR reads with MiXCR, one entry per CDR3 protein. The sample lists hundreds of thousands of distinct CDR3 sequences, 13% to 15% occurring once. There are many counts of this clonotype. Isolation of PBMCs was performed on 8.5 to 10 ml fresh peripheral blood.

The TCR originated in a woman between 45 and 60 years old with Graves' ophthalmopathy. The sequenced sample consisted of blood. J is TRBJ1-5 and V is TRBV6-2 or TRBV6-3; D not certain. In DNA, the CDR3 is TGTGCCAGCAGTTTCCTAAGTAAGTCGGGGAAAAGCAATCAGCCCCAGCATTTT. This gives the protein CASSFLSKSGKSNQPQHF.